Sequencing of this T cell receptor (beta chain) was carried out in a study of blood T cell repertoires in COVID-19. Overall study context: Italy, Spain and the United States were the sources of the convalescent and acute COVID-19 samples. Nucleic acid was either cDNA or gDNA, and it came from T cells, B-cell-depleted T cells, or PBMCs.

Authors' data handling: Estimation of nucleated cell counts was performed using reference gene primer amplification. The protocol was immunoSEQ multiplex PCR, while the TCRdb copy is restricted to in-frame clones and leaves out a portion. That table gives V, J and clone size, and the DNA gave D and trimming. In the table there are around 160,000 clones, roughly 90% of which are singletons. Trimming cost V 2 bases and J 3 bases, with 14 bases left between them. The CDR3 sequence is 15 residues long. CDR1 and CDR2 (germline): MNHEY, SMNVEV (reference sequence). The material sequenced was peripheral blood. The sequence was collected from a man aged 55 to 70 with acute or convalescent COVID-19. This sequence joins TRBV27 and TRBJ2-7; D is possibly TRBD1 (6 bases). CDR3 sequence: CASSLIGQTFYEQYF. CDR3 coding DNA: TGTGCCAGCAGTTTAATAGGACAGACGTTCTACGAGCAGTACTTC.